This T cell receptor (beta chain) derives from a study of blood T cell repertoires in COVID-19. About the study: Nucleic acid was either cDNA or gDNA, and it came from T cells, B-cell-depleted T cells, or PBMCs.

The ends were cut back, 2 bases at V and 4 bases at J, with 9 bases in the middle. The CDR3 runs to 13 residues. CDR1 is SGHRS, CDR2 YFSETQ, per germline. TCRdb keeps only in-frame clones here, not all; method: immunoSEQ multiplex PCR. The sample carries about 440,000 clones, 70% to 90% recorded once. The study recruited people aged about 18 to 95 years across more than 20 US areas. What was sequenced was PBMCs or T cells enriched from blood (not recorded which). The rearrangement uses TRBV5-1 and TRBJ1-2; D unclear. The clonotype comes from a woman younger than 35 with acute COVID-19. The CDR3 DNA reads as TGCGCCAGCAGCTTTGAGATTTCCTATGGCTACACCTTC. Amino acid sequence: CASSFEISYGYTF.